The 25 T cell receptor beta chains reported below all come from one sample, sequenced in a study of Graves' ophthalmopathy and Graves' hyperthyroidism. From RNA, the CDR3 regions of TCR beta chains were amplified and sequenced. HTBI primers were used in a first-round RT-PCR, which preceded a second-round multiplex PCR. TCRdb re-analysed the multiplex PCR reads in MiXCR, keeping a single row per CDR3 protein. The data contain 500,000 to 600,000 distinct CDR3 sequences, less than 45% of them singletons. The sample comprised peripheral blood or thyroid tissue (not recorded which). Source of these receptors: an adult man with Graves' hyperthyroidism.

This clonotype showed up many times. The chain has TRBV6-6 and TRBJ2-5; tentatively, D is TRBD1 (5 bases). V shed 0 bases and J shed 3 bases, with 20 bases lying between them. Germline CDR1 is MNHNY and CDR2 is SVGAGI (reference sequence). The CDR3 has 18 amino acids. CDR3 residues: CASSYSRWPGLREETQYF. The CDR3 nucleotides are TGTGCCAGCAGTTACTCGAGGTGGCCAGGGCTAAGGGAAGAGACCCAGTACTTC.

This clonotype was seen many times. The rearrangement links TRBV6-5 to TRBJ2-2; unclear D gene. Germline V gene data show CDR1 as MNHEY and CDR2 as SVGAGI. Trimming stripped 2 bases from V and 4 bases from J, with 8 bases between. This CDR3 spans 14 amino acids. CDR3 DNA sequence: TGTGCCAGCAGTTACGAGGTTACCACCGGGGAGCTGTTTTTT. Translating it yields CASSYEVTTGELFF.

V and J are TRBV29-1 and TRBJ2-5; a possible D gene is TRBD1 (6 bases). Germline CDR1 is SQVTM and CDR2 is ANQGSEA. This CDR3 has 15 residues. V was pared by 1 base and J by 5 bases, with 17 bases between. For the CDR3, the DNA is TGCAGCGTTGAAGCTCGGGGTAGGGGGAAGGAGACCCAGTACTTC. Translating it yields CSVEARGRGKETQYF.

V and J are TRBV29-1 and TRBJ1-2; possibly TRBD1 for D (5 bases). The CDR3 runs 11 residues. V gave up 8 bases and J gave up 8 bases, with 15 bases separating them. Germline V gene sequence: CDR1 SQVTM, CDR2 ANQGSEA. The CDR3 protein is CSIEQGRGYTF. As DNA, the CDR3 is TGCAGCATCGAGCAGGGTCGCGGCTACACCTTC.

The sample holds a few counts of this clonotype. The genes are TRBV19 and TRBJ1-5; D possibly corresponds to TRBD1 (6 bases). This CDR3 is 17 amino acids long. The V end lost 2 bases, the J end lost 2 bases, and 16 bases lay between the germline ends. Germline CDR1 and CDR2: LNHDA and SQIVND (reference sequence). The CDR3 spells CASSILHRVSGNQPQHF. The CDR3 coding sequence is TGTGCCAGTAGTATACTCCACAGGGTGAGTGGCAATCAGCCCCAGCATTTT.

This clonotype was detected only a few times. At one end, the junction sequence differs from germline, possibly due to a read error. This rearrangement joins TRBV10-3 to TRBJ1-1; D is unclear. The CDR3 totals 15 residues. The V gene's germline CDR1 is ENHRY and CDR2 SYGVKD. The CDR3 region is CASSSPAGINTEAFF. The CDR3, as DNA: TGTGCCAGCAGTTCCCCGGCCGGGATCAACACTGAAGCTTTCTTT.

The rearrangement joins TRBV13 to TRBJ2-7; 7 bases align to TRBD1. CDR1 and CDR2 (germline): PRHDT, FYEKMQ (reference sequence). V shed 4 bases and J 2 bases; nucleotides not matched to a gene: 14. The CDR3 runs to 17 residues. CDR3 residues: CASSSRERQGKPYEQYF. CDR3 sequence (DNA): TGTGCCAGCAGCTCAAGAGAACGACAGGGTAAACCCTACGAGCAGTACTTC.

The gene calls are TRBV6-1 and TRBJ2-5; D not certain. Trimming took 6 bases from V and 9 from J, leaving 14 bases between them. Germline CDR1 reads MNHNS; CDR2 reads SASEGT. The CDR3 has 12 residues. Here the CDR3 reads CASRSGESPQYF. For the CDR3, the DNA is TGTGCCAGCAGGAGTGGCGAGAGTCCCCAGTACTTC.

J is TRBJ2-3 and V is TRBV10-1, with 7 bases aligning to TRBD1. Germline assignment: CDR1 WNHNN and CDR2 SYGVQD (reference sequence). V shed 5 bases, J shed 0 bases, and the junction held 8 bases outside the gene matches. The CDR3 totals 16 residues. The CDR3 bases are TGCGCCAGCAGTAAAACGGGACAGACTAGCACAGATACGCAGTATTTT. Encoded protein: CASSKTGQTSTDTQYF.

This clonotype showed up many times. This sequence joins TRBV7-8 and TRBJ2-5; 8 nucleotides align to TRBD1. Germline trimming cut 4 bases from V and 9 bases from J; bases unmatched to any gene: 10. This CDR3 spans 14 amino acids. The germline V gene has CDR1 SGHVS and CDR2 FQNEAQ. The CDR3 sequence is CASSWISKDRAQYF. The CDR3 bases are TGTGCCAGCAGCTGGATAAGCAAGGACAGGGCCCAGTACTTC.

This clonotype came up once. The gene calls are TRBV12-3 or TRBV12-4 and TRBJ2-7; tentative D call: TRBD2 (5 bases). This CDR3 comprises 12 residues. The CDR3 sequence is CATARESYEQYF. Written as DNA, the CDR3 is TGTGCTACGGCAAGGGAGTCCTACGAGCAGTACTTC.

The chain carries TRBV7-8 and TRBJ2-7, with TRBD2 identical over 14 bases. V lost 4 bases to trimming and J lost 3 bases; unmatched junction nucleotides: 5. CDR1 and CDR2 from the germline V gene are SGHVS and FQNEAQ. This CDR3 has 16 residues. The CDR3 loop reads CASSSGLAGGHYEQYF. In nucleotides, the CDR3 is TGTGCCAGCAGCTCAGGACTAGCGGGGGGACACTACGAGCAGTACTTC.

This clonotype was observed at least ten times. V and J are TRBV5-1 and TRBJ1-1, with 7 bases identical to TRBD1. The junction had 6 bases not matched to a gene; V was cut back by 4 bases and J by 3 bases. The length of the CDR3 is 14 residues. Germline values: CDR1 SGHRS, CDR2 YFSETQ. In nucleotides, the CDR3 is TGCGCCAGCAGCCGCCTGACAGGGCACACTGAAGCTTTCTTT. Its translation is CASSRLTGHTEAFF.

This clonotype was picked up many times. This chain joins TRBV7-9 and TRBJ2-7; TRBD1 matches 8 bases. Trimming cost V 5 bases and J 4 bases; bases outside gene matches: 10. Germline CDR1 is SEHNR and CDR2 is FQNEAQ (reference sequence). This CDR3 is 15 amino acids long. CDR3: CASSPRTGTGYEQYF. DNA for the CDR3: TGTGCCAGCAGCCCTCGGACAGGGACCGGGTACGAGCAGTACTTC.

This clonotype was picked up many times. The chain uses TRBV20-1 and TRBJ1-1, with unresolved D. Trimming took off 3 bases at V and 10 bases at J, with 15 bases between the two ends. Germline V gene lookup returns CDR1 DFQATT and CDR2 SNEGSKA (reference sequence). CDR3 length: 12 residues. The CDR3 loop is CSASGQTPGAFF. Written as DNA, the CDR3 is TGCAGTGCTAGCGGGCAGACCCCGGGAGCTTTCTTT.

V gene TRBV29-1 combines with J gene TRBJ1-2; 10 bases match TRBD1. This CDR3 contains 12 residues. V shed 6 bases, J shed 7 bases, and the junction held 5 bases outside the gene matches. Germline values: CDR1 SQVTM, CDR2 ANQGSEA. The CDR3 spells CSVGTGESGYTF. For the CDR3, the DNA is TGCAGCGTAGGGACAGGGGAAAGTGGCTACACCTTC.

This clonotype came up many times. The chain uses TRBV19 and TRBJ2-5; 8 bases agree with TRBD1. CDR3 size: 14 residues. The germline gives CDR1 LNHDA, CDR2 SQIVND (reference sequence). The junction had 1 base not matched to a gene; V was cut back by 3 bases and J by 1 base. CDR3: CASSITGGQETQYF. DNA for the CDR3: TGTGCCAGTAGTATTACAGGGGGCCAAGAGACCCAGTACTTC.

DNA for the CDR3: TGCAGCGCCTACACCAAGGGCGCTAACTATGGCTACACCTTC. Translated, it gives CSAYTKGANYGYTF. The chain links TRBV29-1 to TRBJ1-2; the D is unclear. V was trimmed by 7 bases and J by 0 bases, leaving 15 bases between them. The germline V gene encodes CDR1 SQVTM and CDR2 ANQGSEA. CDR3 length: 14 amino acids.

As regards this clonotype: A read error may produce the germline difference seen at one junction end. The CDR3 DNA reads as TGTGCCAGCAGTTTAGAGGCTGAAGGCGGGAACACTGAAGCTTTCTTT. It specifies CASSLEAEGGNTEAFF. V and J are TRBV10-3 and TRBJ1-1, with no clear D. The germline gives CDR1 ENHRY, CDR2 SYGVKD. The CDR3 is made up of 16 amino acids.

With regard to this clonotype: This sequence may be a read error, since a much larger clone differs from it by one base. The chain is built from TRBV7-2 and TRBJ1-1; tentatively, D is TRBD1 (5 bases). CDR3 size: 15 residues. CDR1 is SGHTA, CDR2 FQGNSA, per germline. CDR3 region: CASSLWRGGNIEAFF. The CDR3 DNA reads TGTGCCAGCAGCTTATGGAGGGGAGGGAACATTGAAGCTTTCTTT.

This chain connects TRBV7-6 to TRBJ1-4, with D uncertain. V lost 5 bases and J 0 bases, leaving 13 bases between the germline ends. The CDR3 runs 16 residues. Per the germline V gene, CDR1 is SGHVS and CDR2 is FNYEAQ. CDR3 nucleotide sequence: TGTGCCAGCAGCCCCCGAGGGTCAGCAACTAATGAAAAACTGTTTTTT. Amino acid sequence: CASSPRGSATNEKLFF. The complete variable domain, with remaining parts taken from reference TRBV7-6 and TRBJ1-4, reads GAGVSQSPRYKVTKRGQDVALRCDPISGHVSLYWYRQALGQGPEFLTYFNYEAQQDKSGLPNDRFSAERPEGSISTLTIQRTEQRDSAMYRCASSPRGSATNEKLFFGSGTQLSVL.

V gene TRBV15 combines with J gene TRBJ2-5, with 14 bases lining up with TRBD2. This CDR3 is built from 16 residues. With V trimmed by 0 bases and J by 5 bases, 2 bases remained unmatched. CDR1 is LNHNV and CDR2 is YYDKDF in the germline V gene (reference sequence). The CDR3 loop is CATSRETSGGVETQYF. The CDR3, as DNA: TGTGCCACCAGCAGAGAGACTAGCGGGGGGGTTGAGACCCAGTACTTC.

This clonotype was seen at least ten times. The chain combines TRBV12-3 or TRBV12-4 with TRBJ1-2; no firm D call. The length of the CDR3 is 14 residues. Trimming took off 1 base at V and 2 bases at J, with 8 bases between the two ends. The CDR3 nucleotides read TGTGCCAGCAGTTTAGGACCGGGGAACTATGGCTACACCTTC. It codes for CASSLGPGNYGYTF.

The J gene is TRBJ1-4, the V gene TRBV5-1; TRBD1 agrees at 7 bases. The CDR3 has 16 residues. Germline loops: CDR1 SGHRS, CDR2 YFSETQ. V shed 0 bases, J shed 4 bases, and the junction held 6 bases outside the gene matches. Here the CDR3 reads CASSLVPTGINEKLFF. In DNA, the CDR3 is TGCGCCAGCAGCTTGGTTCCGACAGGGATTAATGAAAAACTGTTTTTT.

At least ten counts were recorded for this clonotype. The chain joins TRBV20-1 to TRBJ1-5; 12 bases match TRBD1. Trimming removed 3 bases from V and 0 bases from J; junction bases left unmatched: 9. The CDR3 loop spans 18 amino acids. CDR1 is DFQATT and CDR2 is SNEGSKA in the germline V gene (reference sequence). The CDR3 here is CSASRPGTGGFSNQPQHF. Written as DNA, the CDR3 is TGCAGTGCTAGTCGGCCCGGGACAGGGGGCTTTAGCAATCAGCCCCAGCATTTT.